One sample yielded the 18 T cell receptor beta chains listed below, sequenced in a study of cytomegalovirus exposure and HLA in healthy donors. This PCR relied on a set of 60 Vbeta primers and 13 Jbeta primers. The repertoire was sequenced with immunoSEQ multiplex PCR; TCRdb's copy has only in-frame clones and lacks some. The sample includes 90,000 to 120,000 clones, roughly 82% of them seen just once. Sequencing input: PBMCs. These receptors originate from a man between 25 and 39 years old in good health and CMV-seropositive.

CDR3 DNA: TGTGCCAGCAGCTTAGCACCGGGGAGGTCGAACACCGGGGAGCTGTTTTTT. Translation: CASSLAPGRSNTGELFF. V gene TRBV11-3 combines with J gene TRBJ2-2; D is perhaps TRBD2 (6 bases). The CDR3 is made up of 17 amino acids. Germline V gives CDR1 SGHNT, CDR2 YENEEA. Between the trimmed V and J ends, which lost 1 base and 0 bases, there was a span of 12 bases.

Of note for this clone: One junction end does not reproduce the germline sequence, and a read error may be involved. The genes are TRBV7-9 and TRBJ2-2, with TRBD1 matching over 9 bases. CDR3 length equals 16 residues. Germline assignment: CDR1 SEHNR and CDR2 FQNEAQ (reference sequence). In nucleotides, the CDR3 is TGTTCCAGCAGCCCGCGGACAGGGGCGGACACCGGGGAGCTGTTTTTT. Translating it yields CSSSPRTGADTGELFF.

The chain combines TRBV6-5 with TRBJ2-7, with TRBD1 as a possible D gene (6 bases). CDR3 length: 16 amino acids. Germline V gene sequence: CDR1 MNHEY, CDR2 SVGAGI. Trimming took 0 bases from V and 3 from J, leaving 15 bases between them. CDR3 in DNA: TGTGCCAGCAGTTACTCGAGTACGGGACACCTCTACGAGCAGTACTTC. Translation gives CASSYSSTGHLYEQYF.

The V and J genes are TRBV19 and TRBJ2-1; perhaps TRBD1 as D (5 bases). CDR1 is LNHDA, CDR2 SQIVND, per germline (reference sequence). The CDR3 runs to 16 residues. The ends were cut back, 4 bases at V and 6 bases at J, with 19 bases in the middle. CDR3 bases: TGTGCCAGTAGTACTACCCTCCAGGGTCGAATCAATGAGCAGTTCTTC. Translated, it gives CASSTTLQGRINEQFF.

J is TRBJ1-3 and V is TRBV4-1; no reliable D call. This CDR3 has 17 amino acids. Germline values: CDR1 MGHRA, CDR2 YSYEKL. Trimming cost V 0 bases and J 0 bases, with 12 bases left between them. CDR3 loop: CASSQENTRSSGNTIYF. CDR3 DNA sequence: TGCGCCAGCAGCCAAGAAAATACCCGGAGCTCTGGAAACACCATATATTTT.

The rearrangement links TRBV2 to TRBJ1-4, with D possibly being TRBD1 (6 bases). V was clipped by 4 bases and J by 6 bases, with 9 bases between them. The CDR3 is 13 amino acids. CDR1 and CDR2 (germline): SNHLY, FYNNEI. DNA of the CDR3: TGTGCCAGCAGTGTGAGACAGGATGAAAAACTGTTTTTT. It translates to CASSVRQDEKLFF.

The chain recombines TRBV19 with TRBJ2-3; 7 nucleotides line up with TRBD1. Looked up from germline, CDR1 is LNHDA and CDR2 is SQIVND (reference sequence). The CDR3 is 14 residues long. After removal of 6 bases from V and 6 bases from J, the junction contained 9 bases not matched to a gene. In DNA form, the CDR3 reads TGTGCCAGTAGGACGAGGGGGCAGGGGGATACGCAGTATTTT. As protein: CASRTRGQGDTQYF.

The rearrangement links TRBV7-2 to TRBJ1-3; weak D call: TRBD1 (6 bases). Germline loops: CDR1 SGHTA, CDR2 FQGNSA. The CDR3 runs 15 residues. Trimming shortened V by 4 bases and J by 0 bases, and 10 bases separated the two germline ends. Here the CDR3 DNA reads TGTGCCAGCAGCTCGGACAGTCTCTCTGGAAACACCATATATTTT. This codes for CASSSDSLSGNTIYF. Full variable domain (outside the CDR3, taken from reference TRBV7-2 and TRBJ1-3): GAGVSQSPSNKVTEKGKDVELRCDPISGHTALYWYRQSLGQGLEFLIYFQGNSAPDKSGLPSDRFSAERTGGSVSTLTIQRTQQEDSAVYLCASSSDSLSGNTIYFGEGSWLTVV.

The V gene is TRBV7-2, the J gene TRBJ2-6, with 9 bases matching TRBD1. The CDR3 contains 17 residues. CDR1 is SGHTA and CDR2 is FQGNSA in the germline V gene. The trim removed 2 bases at V and 2 bases at J, leaving 4 bases unmatched. Written as DNA, the CDR3 is TGTGCCAGCAGCTTAATCGACAGGGGGGCTGGGGCCAACGTCCTGACTTTC. This sequence encodes CASSLIDRGAGANVLTF. Full variable domain (outside the CDR3, taken from reference TRBV7-2 and TRBJ2-6): GAGVSQSPSNKVTEKGKDVELRCDPISGHTALYWYRQSLGQGLEFLIYFQGNSAPDKSGLPSDRFSAERTGGSVSTLTIQRTQQEDSAVYLCASSLIDRGAGANVLTFGAGSRLTVL.

This sequence joins TRBV9 and TRBJ1-1; 10 nucleotides match TRBD1. Germline values: CDR1 SGDLS, CDR2 YYNGEE. This CDR3 comprises 15 residues. Unmatched junction bases numbered 6, after V lost 4 bases and J lost 3 bases. The CDR3 reads CASSRTGGEYTEAFF. The CDR3 DNA sequence: TGTGCCAGCAGCCGGACAGGGGGGGAATACACTGAAGCTTTCTTT. The full variable domain, completed using reference TRBV9 and TRBJ1-1, is DSGVTQTPKHLITATGQRVTLRCSPRSGDLSVYWYQQSLDQGLQFLIQYYNGEERAKGNILERFSAQQFPDLHSELNLSSLELGDSALYFCASSRTGGEYTEAFFGQGTRLTVV.

The chain employs TRBV7-6 and TRBJ2-3; 9 nucleotides match TRBD2. After removal of 7 bases from V and 6 bases from J, the junction contained 11 bases not matched to a gene. The CDR3 consists of 15 residues. CDR1 is SGHVS and CDR2 is FNYEAQ in the germline V gene. The CDR3, as DNA: TGTGCCAGCATAGGACGAGCGGGGGGATCGGATACGCAGTATTTT. Its translation is CASIGRAGGSDTQYF.

Written as DNA, the CDR3 is TGTGCCAGCAGCCGCGGGACAGTACTAAGTTCTAGCACAGATACGCAGTATTTT. Protein sequence: CASSRGTVLSSSTDTQYF. The chain combines TRBV13 with TRBJ2-3; D possibly corresponds to TRBD1 (7 bases). Germline loops: CDR1 PRHDT, CDR2 FYEKMQ (reference sequence). Trimming took off 5 bases at V and 0 bases at J, with 21 bases between the two ends. This CDR3 spans 18 amino acids.

The chain links TRBV7-3 to TRBJ2-1; 8 nucleotides agree with TRBD2. The J segment lost 7 bases and the V segment lost 2 bases, leaving 10 bases of the junction unmatched. Germline V gene data show CDR1 as SGHTA and CDR2 as FQGTGA. The CDR3 sequence is 16 residues long. The CDR3 protein is CASSLLTGGGGNEQFF. CDR3 DNA sequence: TGTGCCAGCAGCTTACTCACCGGGGGGGGAGGTAATGAGCAGTTCTTC.

The rearrangement uses TRBV4-1 and TRBJ2-1, with 11 positions matching TRBD1. The CDR3 extends over 14 amino acids. The V and J ends lost 5 bases and 9 bases, in that order; junction bases with no gene match: 6. From germline, CDR1 is MGHRA and CDR2 YSYEKL. This chain's CDR3 is CASSLGQGASEQFF. In DNA form, the CDR3 reads TGCGCCAGCAGCTTAGGACAGGGGGCAAGTGAGCAGTTCTTC.

The chain is built from TRBV5-4 and TRBJ1-6; possibly TRBD1 for D (5 bases). The CDR3 spans 15 residues. Looked up from germline, CDR1 is SGHNT and CDR2 is YYREEE (reference sequence). Deletions cut 5 bases from V and 7 bases from J, with 16 bases between. CDR3 region: CASRQDNPGNSPLHF. CDR3 sequence (DNA): TGTGCCAGCAGGCAGGACAACCCAGGAAATTCACCCCTCCACTTT.

This clone was observed a few times. This chain links TRBV11-2 with TRBJ1-1, with 8 bases lining up with TRBD1. This CDR3 has 16 amino acids. V lost 5 bases, J lost 4 bases, and 12 bases stayed unmatched. CDR1 SGHAT and CDR2 FQNNGV come from the germline V gene. CDR3 in DNA: TGTGCCAGCAGCCCCCGCACAGGGGGGCGATCCACTGAAGCTTTCTTT. Encoded protein: CASSPRTGGRSTEAFF.

The J gene is TRBJ2-6, the V gene TRBV6-6; D is unclear. The CDR3 contains 14 residues. Per germline, CDR1 MNHNY and CDR2 SVGAGI (reference sequence). The ends were cut back, 0 bases at V and 4 bases at J, with 4 bases in the middle. The CDR3 loop is CASSYSEGANVLTF. Here the CDR3 DNA reads TGTGCCAGCAGTTACTCAGAGGGGGCCAACGTCCTGACTTTC.

V is TRBV6-5 and J is TRBJ1-4; 7 nucleotides line up with TRBD1. Trimming took 4 bases from V and 7 from J; bases not matched to a gene: 9. Germline V gene lookup returns CDR1 MNHEY and CDR2 SVGAGI. The CDR3 contains 15 residues. CDR3 nucleotide sequence: TGTGCCAGCAGTTCCCAGACAGGGCTGGGTGAAAAACTGTTTTTT. Translation: CASSSQTGLGEKLFF.